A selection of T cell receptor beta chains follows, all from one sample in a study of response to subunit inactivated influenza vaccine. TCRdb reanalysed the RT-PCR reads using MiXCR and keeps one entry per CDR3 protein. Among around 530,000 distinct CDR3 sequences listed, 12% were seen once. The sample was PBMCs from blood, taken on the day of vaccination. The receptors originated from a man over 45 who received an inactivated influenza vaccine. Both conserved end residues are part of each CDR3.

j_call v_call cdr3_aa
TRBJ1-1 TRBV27 CASSLRAGASHFLMNTEAFF
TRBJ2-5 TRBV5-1 CASSLQGIQGETQYF
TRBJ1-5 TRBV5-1 CASSLQGKSNQPQHF
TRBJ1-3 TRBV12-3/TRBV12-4 CASSLGQPGGGNTIYF
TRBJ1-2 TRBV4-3 CASSQDLLRGKPYGYTF
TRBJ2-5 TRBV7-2 CASSREGQQETQYF
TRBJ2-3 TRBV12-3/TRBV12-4 CASSRGTSGATDTQYF
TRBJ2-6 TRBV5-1 CARSLQGTPGGANVLTF
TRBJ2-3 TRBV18 CASSPNKADTQYF
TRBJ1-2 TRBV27 CASSKPTGPATF
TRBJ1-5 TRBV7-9 CASSLGVGGGHQPQHF
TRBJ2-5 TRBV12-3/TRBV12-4 CASTRRAGGGETQYF
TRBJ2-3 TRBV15 CATSRDAVRVSTDTQYF
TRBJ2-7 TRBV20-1 CSASDRPSSAEQYF
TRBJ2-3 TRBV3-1 CASSQDSITDTQYF
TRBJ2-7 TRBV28 CASERTSGGYEQYF
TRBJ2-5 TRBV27 CASSLWGGWETQYF
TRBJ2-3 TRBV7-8 CASSLGGESDTQYF
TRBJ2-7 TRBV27 CASSLSRANEQYF
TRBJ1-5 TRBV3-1 CASSQDPSNQPQHF
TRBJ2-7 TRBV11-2 CASTRGNSYEQYF
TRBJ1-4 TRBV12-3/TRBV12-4 CASSRRQGGTLFF
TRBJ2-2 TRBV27 CASSSTSGRVFRDTGELFF
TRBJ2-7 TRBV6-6 CASEGPSYEQYF
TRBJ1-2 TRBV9 CASSPSPRLNYGYTF
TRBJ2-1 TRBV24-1 CATSDGSGRAFNEQFF
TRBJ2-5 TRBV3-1 CASSRQGARETQYF
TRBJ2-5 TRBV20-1 CSATDPIAGRFQETQYF
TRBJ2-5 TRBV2 CASSDWDTETQYF
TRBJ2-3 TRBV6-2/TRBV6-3 CASSWQLAGAGDTQYF
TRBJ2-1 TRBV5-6 CASSWGTSAYNEQFF
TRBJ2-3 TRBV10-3 CAISVRVGDGTQYF
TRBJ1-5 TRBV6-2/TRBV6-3 CASSYSRIRGSNQPQHF
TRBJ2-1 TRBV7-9 CASSRDRAGEQFF
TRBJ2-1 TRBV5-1 CASSWRPGLSLDEQFF
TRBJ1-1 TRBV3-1 CASKGMNTEAFF
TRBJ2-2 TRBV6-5 CASSFFPGQRTGELFF
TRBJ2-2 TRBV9 CASSVEGRRTGELFF
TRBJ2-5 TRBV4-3 CASSQRLGVQETQYF
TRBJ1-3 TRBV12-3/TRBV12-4 CASSWDSSGNTIYF